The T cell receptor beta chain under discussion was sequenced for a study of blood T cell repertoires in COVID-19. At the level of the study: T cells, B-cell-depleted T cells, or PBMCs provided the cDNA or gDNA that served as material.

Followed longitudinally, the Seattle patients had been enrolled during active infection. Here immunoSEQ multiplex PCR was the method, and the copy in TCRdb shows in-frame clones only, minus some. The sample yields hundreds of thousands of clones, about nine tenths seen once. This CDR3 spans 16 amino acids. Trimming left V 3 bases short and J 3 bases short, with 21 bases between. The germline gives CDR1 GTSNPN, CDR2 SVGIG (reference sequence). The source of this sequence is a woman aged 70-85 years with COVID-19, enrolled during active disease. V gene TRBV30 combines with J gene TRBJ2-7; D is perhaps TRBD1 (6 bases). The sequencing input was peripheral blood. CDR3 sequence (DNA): TGTGCCTGGAGCGTAGATCTCGCCCAGGGGCTCTACGAGCAGTACTTC. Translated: CAWSVDLAQGLYEQYF.